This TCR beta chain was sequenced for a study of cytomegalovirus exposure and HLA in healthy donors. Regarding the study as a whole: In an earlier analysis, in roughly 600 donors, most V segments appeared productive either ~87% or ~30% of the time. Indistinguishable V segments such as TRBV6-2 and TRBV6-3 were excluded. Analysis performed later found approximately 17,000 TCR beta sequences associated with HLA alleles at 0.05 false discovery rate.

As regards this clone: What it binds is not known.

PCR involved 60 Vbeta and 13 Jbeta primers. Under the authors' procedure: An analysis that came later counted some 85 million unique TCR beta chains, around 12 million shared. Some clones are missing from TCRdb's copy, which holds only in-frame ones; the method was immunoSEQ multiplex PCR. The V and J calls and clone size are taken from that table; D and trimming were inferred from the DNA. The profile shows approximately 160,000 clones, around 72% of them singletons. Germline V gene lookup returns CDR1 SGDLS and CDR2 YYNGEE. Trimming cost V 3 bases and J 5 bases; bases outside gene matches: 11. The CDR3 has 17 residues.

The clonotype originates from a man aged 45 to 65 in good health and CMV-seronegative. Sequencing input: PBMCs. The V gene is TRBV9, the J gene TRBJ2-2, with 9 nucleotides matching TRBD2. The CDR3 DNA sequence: TGTGCCAGCAGCGCCCGAGGCGGGGGGGGGCGGACCGGGGAGCTGTTTTTT. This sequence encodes CASSARGGGGRTGELFF.